Below are 9 T cell receptor beta chains sequenced from a single sample in a study of vaccination and CD4 T cells after COVID-19. Which antigens these TCRs recognize remains unknown. Noted treatment: roughly 11-day PBMC culture with coronavirus spike peptide pools or control peptides (ViraFEST assay). CD4+ T-cell collection from the unexposed donor predated the COVID-19 pandemic (2011-2018). At the Johns Hopkins FTIC core, DNA taken from cultured CD4+ T cells was sequenced by way of the Oncomine TCR Beta short-read assay. MiXCR, applied by TCRdb to the PCR reads, yields one record per CDR3 protein. The profile shows about 8,400 distinct CDR3 sequences, roughly 43% of them singletons. Sequencing input: CD4+ T cells from blood, cultured in vitro. All receptors derive from a human donor in good health.

The V and J genes are TRBV19 and TRBJ1-1; D is possibly TRBD1 (5 bases). With 5 bases removed from V and 3 bases from J, the gap between germline ends came to 7 bases. Germline CDR1 and CDR2: LNHDA and SQIVND (reference sequence). The CDR3 is made up of 12 amino acids. CDR3 sequence reads: CASSEGYTEAFF. Here the CDR3 DNA reads TGTGCCAGTAGTGAGGGGTACACTGAAGCTTTCTTT.

This CDR3 reads CASIGTGGGYGYTF. CDR3 in DNA: TGTGCCAGCATTGGGACAGGGGGTGGCTATGGCTACACCTTC. The chain recombines TRBV28 with TRBJ1-2, with TRBD1 identical over 11 bases. V was clipped by 7 bases and J by 4 bases; unmatched bases: 5. The CDR3 is made up of 14 amino acids. Germline V gene sequence: CDR1 MDHEN, CDR2 SYDVKM.

The rearrangement links TRBV20-1 to TRBJ1-5, with TRBD1 matching over 9 bases. The CDR3 sequence is 14 residues long. Trimming cost V 6 bases and J 0 bases; bases outside gene matches: 3. Looked up from germline, CDR1 is DFQATT and CDR2 is SNEGSKA (reference sequence). Here the CDR3 DNA reads TGCAGTGCGAGGACAGGGGATAGCAATCAGCCCCAGCATTTT. It is translated as CSARTGDSNQPQHF.

This clonotype has more than one count but fewer than ten. The chain links TRBV6-1 to TRBJ2-2, with D maybe TRBD2 (5 bases). This CDR3 contains 14 residues. Trimming pared 1 base from V and 7 bases from J, leaving 10 bases between. Germline assignment: CDR1 MNHNS and CDR2 SASEGT. CDR3 sequence: CASSEVGLIGELFF. The CDR3 nucleotides are TGTGCCAGCAGTGAAGTCGGACTTATCGGGGAGCTGTTTTTT.

The rearrangement uses TRBV20-1 and TRBJ2-7; D assignment may be TRBD1 or TRBD2 (5 bases each). Trimming left V 5 bases short and J 4 bases short, with 18 bases between. Germline lookup yields CDR1 DFQATT and CDR2 SNEGSKA (reference sequence). The CDR3 sequence is 14 residues long. The CDR3 DNA sequence: TGCAGTGCTTCGCTTGCTAGTGGGGGATACGAGCAGTACTTC. Its translation: CSASLASGGYEQYF.

This clonotype was detected a few times. The V call is TRBV20-1, the J call TRBJ1-1, with 8 bases fitting TRBD1. The CDR3 sequence is 16 residues long. V lost 0 bases and J lost 1; bases outside the gene matches: 7. Germline assignment: CDR1 DFQATT and CDR2 SNEGSKA (reference sequence). The CDR3 sequence: CSARDPHGQGNTEAFF. The DNA of the CDR3 is TGCAGTGCTAGAGACCCCCACGGACAGGGGAACACTGAAGCTTTCTTT.

This clonotype was seen a few times. The rearrangement links TRBV19 to TRBJ2-5, with D hard to call. V was clipped by 4 bases and J by 5 bases, with 17 bases between them. Germline V lookup: CDR1 LNHDA, CDR2 SQIVND (reference sequence). This CDR3 comprises 15 residues. The CDR3 coding sequence is TGTGCCAGTAGTACTGGGATCGCGACCGGGGAGACCCAGTACTTC. Its protein is CASSTGIATGETQYF.

The chain carries TRBV20-1 and TRBJ2-1; D possibly corresponds to TRBD2 (6 bases). CDR3 length: 12 amino acids. Germline V gene lookup returns CDR1 DFQATT and CDR2 SNEGSKA (reference sequence). The germline V and J ends were trimmed by 3 bases and 9 bases, with 12 bases remaining between them. The CDR3 DNA sequence: TGCAGTGCTAGTGGCGGGATTATTGAGCAGTTCTTC. Its protein product is CSASGGIIEQFF.

The count of this clonotype is one. The gene calls are TRBV5-4 and TRBJ1-5; 8 bases agree with TRBD1. The length of the CDR3 is 14 residues. V trimming: 4 bases; J trimming: 7 bases; junction bases outside the gene matches: 7. The germline V gene has CDR1 SGHNT and CDR2 YYREEE (reference sequence). CDR3 residues: CASSADRVGQPQHF. The CDR3 DNA sequence: TGTGCCAGCAGCGCGGACAGGGTAGGCCAGCCCCAGCATTTT.